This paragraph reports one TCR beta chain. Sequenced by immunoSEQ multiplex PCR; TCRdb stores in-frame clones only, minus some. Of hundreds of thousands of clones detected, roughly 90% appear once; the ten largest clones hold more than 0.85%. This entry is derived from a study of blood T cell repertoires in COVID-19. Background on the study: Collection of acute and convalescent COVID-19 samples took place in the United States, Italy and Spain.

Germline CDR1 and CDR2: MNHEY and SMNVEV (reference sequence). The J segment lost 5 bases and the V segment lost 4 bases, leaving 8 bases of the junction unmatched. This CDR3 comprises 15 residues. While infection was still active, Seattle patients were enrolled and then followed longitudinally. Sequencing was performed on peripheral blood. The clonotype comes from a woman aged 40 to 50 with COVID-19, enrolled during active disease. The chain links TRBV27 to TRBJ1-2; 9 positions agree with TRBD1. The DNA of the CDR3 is TGTGCCAGCAGTTCGCCTGGGGGACAGGGATATGGCTACACCTTC. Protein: CASSSPGGQGYGYTF.